This is a list of T cell receptor beta chains from one sample in a study of blood T cell repertoires in COVID-19. Produced via immunoSEQ multiplex PCR; TCRdb's table is partial and in-frame only. This repertoire shows approximately 75,000 clones, around 74% found once; its top ten account for 2.5% to 3%. The sequenced material came from peripheral blood. Receptor source: a human donor with acute or convalescent COVID-19. The donor label of this sample is uncertain. CDR3s include the opening cysteine and the closing phenylalanine or tryptophan. The D gene is left open where the match is weak. Expanded clones are given a class, and other clones once, few, many or no size at all.

TRBD1	TRBV5-4	15	-	TRBJ1-2	TGTGCCAGCAGCCCGGACAGGGGTTCGGGCTATGGCTACACCTTC	CASSPDRGSGYGYTF
-	TRBV3-1/TRBV3-2	14	-	TRBJ1-2	TGTGCCAGCAGCCAAGGTCAGGGTGTAACTGGCTACACCTTC	CASSQGQGVTGYTF
TRBD1	TRBV28	18	-	TRBJ1-1	TGTGCCAGCAGCATCGCCCGCGGGACAGGGGGCGCGAACACTGAAGCTTTCTTT	CASSIARGTGGANTEAFF
-	TRBV5-1	16	-	TRBJ1-2	TGCGCCAGCAGCTTGGTTGGTGGTCAAGCCTCATATGGCTACACCTTC	CASSLVGGQASYGYTF
TRBD2	TRBV18	16	few	TRBJ2-3	TGTGCCAGCTCGACGGGACTAGCGGGTTCTATGGATACGCAGTATTTT	CASSTGLAGSMDTQYF
-	TRBV2	16	once	TRBJ2-7	TGTGCCAGCGGGAGGACACGAAGGGTAAGTCCGGAGGAGCAGTACTTC	CASGRTRRVSPEEQYF
TRBD1	TRBV2	15	once	TRBJ1-4	TGTGCCAGCAGTGAAGCCGGGACAGAGAATGAAAAACTGTTTTTT	CASSEAGTENEKLFF
-	TRBV3-1/TRBV3-2	13	-	TRBJ2-1	TGTGCCAGCAGCCAGTATAACTACAATGAGCAGTTCTTC	CASSQYNYNEQFF
TRBD1	TRBV28	13	once	TRBJ1-2	TGTGCCAGCAGTTTGGGACAGAACTATGGCTACACCTTC	CASSLGQNYGYTF
TRBD1	TRBV10-1	16	-	TRBJ2-5	TGCGCCAGCAGTGACCCGGGACAGGGGACTCAAGAGACCCAGTACTTC	CASSDPGQGTQETQYF
-	TRBV6-1	16	-	TRBJ2-5	TGTGCCAGCAGTGAAGGGCTCAGGGTGGGGCAAGAGACCCAGTACTTC	CASSEGLRVGQETQYF
-	TRBV5-4	15	few	TRBJ1-1	TGTGCCAGCAGCTCTCCGAGGGGGAAATTCTCTGAAGCTTTCTTT	CASSSPRGKFSEAFF
TRBD1	TRBV12-3/TRBV12-4	13	few	TRBJ2-7	TGTGCCAGCAGTCGGGGACAGCTCTACGAGCAGTACTTC	CASSRGQLYEQYF
TRBD2	TRBV4-2	15	-	TRBJ2-3	TGTGCCAGCAGCCAAGGGGGGGGAGAGGCAGATACGCAGTATTTT	CASSQGGGEADTQYF
-	TRBV3-1/TRBV3-2	14	-	TRBJ1-1	TGTGCCAGCAGCCAAGAATGGGGGCTGGCTGAAGCTTTCTTT	CASSQEWGLAEAFF
TRBD1	TRBV19	15	few	TRBJ1-1	TGTGCCAGTAGTCCCGCGGGGACAGGGCTTACTGAAGCTTTCTTT	CASSPAGTGLTEAFF
-	TRBV2	14	few	TRBJ1-4	TGTGCCAGCAGTTACAGGTTGGGGGCTGAAAAACTGTTTTTT	CASSYRLGAEKLFF
-	TRBV24-1	17	-	TRBJ2-2	TGTGCCACCAGTGATCCGGTCGGGGGGCTTGGGGCCGGGGAGCTGTTTTTT	CATSDPVGGLGAGELFF